Shown below are 20 T cell receptor beta chains from a single sample sequenced in a study of T cell responses to AZD1222 COVID-19 vaccine. The data were produced by immunoSEQ multiplex PCR, yet TCRdb's version contains in-frame clones alone and is incomplete. This sample carries nearly 35,000 clones, around 78% of them seen once, and the ten largest clones take roughly 4%. This material consisted of peripheral blood, taken 28 days after the second AZD1222 dose. These receptors were taken from an adult who received the AZD1222 COVID-19 vaccine.

CDR3 residues: CASSTDRAQANTEAFF. The CDR3 nucleotides read TGTGCCAGTAGTACGGACAGGGCTCAGGCGAACACTGAAGCTTTCTTT. This sequence joins TRBV19 and TRBJ1-1; 8 bases align to TRBD1. Germline V gene lookup returns CDR1 LNHDA and CDR2 SQIVND (reference sequence). The CDR3 length is 16 residues. V lost 4 bases, J lost 1 base, and 8 bases stayed unmatched. Drawing the rest from reference TRBV19 and TRBJ1-1, the complete variable domain is DGGITQSPKYLFRKEGQNVTLSCEQNLNHDAMYWYRQDPGQGLRLIYYSQIVNDFQKGDIAEGYSVSREKKESFPLTVTSAQKNPTAFYLCASSTDRAQANTEAFFGQGTRLTVV.

The gene calls are TRBV3-1 (or the pseudogene TRBV3-2) and TRBJ1-1, with D tentatively TRBD1 (5 bases). The CDR3 spans 12 residues. Germline V gene lookup returns CDR1 LGHDT and CDR2 YNNKEL (reference sequence). Between the trimmed V and J ends, which lost 5 bases and 7 bases, there was a span of 11 bases. In nucleotides, the CDR3 is TGTGCCAGCAGCTTACAGGATTATGAAGCTTTCTTT. Translating it yields CASSLQDYEAFF.

The rearrangement uses TRBV27 and TRBJ2-3; 13 bases match TRBD2. This CDR3 contains 16 residues. The trim removed 5 bases at V and 5 bases at J, leaving 7 bases unmatched. Germline CDR1 reads MNHEY; CDR2 reads SMNVEV (reference sequence). The CDR3 spells CASSTSGTSGIDTQYF. The CDR3 bases are TGTGCCAGCAGTACATCCGGGACTAGCGGGATAGATACGCAGTATTTT.

This sequence joins TRBV20-1 and TRBJ1-1; D unclear. In germline, CDR1 is DFQATT, CDR2 SNEGSKA (reference sequence). This CDR3 is 12 amino acids long. The V and J ends lost 3 bases and 5 bases respectively, with 10 bases between them. The CDR3 sequence: CSASTSGTEAFF. As DNA, the CDR3 is TGCAGTGCTAGTACCAGCGGGACTGAAGCTTTCTTT.

The DNA for the CDR3 is TGTGCCAGCAGCTTAGCACAGGGGGCGAAAGATACGCAGTATTTT. Its translation is CASSLAQGAKDTQYF. The chain is built from TRBV11-2 and TRBJ2-3; 9 bases agree with TRBD1. This CDR3 region has 15 residues. Trimming took 1 base from V and 5 from J; bases not matched to a gene: 4. Germline V gives CDR1 SGHAT, CDR2 FQNNGV.

The chain combines TRBV19 with TRBJ2-2; TRBD1 is a possible D gene (6 bases). V was clipped by 4 bases and J by 1 base, with 7 bases between them. The CDR3 has 14 residues. Germline CDR1 and CDR2: LNHDA and SQIVND (reference sequence). The CDR3 nucleotides are TGTGCCAGTAGTAAGGGACAGAACACCGGGGAGCTGTTTTTT. Protein sequence: CASSKGQNTGELFF.

This clone showed up just a few times. CDR3 bases: TGTGCCAGTAGTACCCCAGGGGGCGCGTATGGCTACACCTTC. It translates to CASSTPGGAYGYTF. The chain joins TRBV19 to TRBJ1-2, with TRBD1 identical over 8 bases. Germline values: CDR1 LNHDA, CDR2 SQIVND (reference sequence). V lost 4 bases, J lost 5 bases, and 6 bases stayed unmatched. The CDR3 covers 14 residues.

This chain links TRBV7-8 with TRBJ1-6; 7 nucleotides agree with TRBD1. V lost 5 bases and J lost 0; bases outside the gene matches: 10. The V gene's germline CDR1 is SGHVS and CDR2 FQNEAQ. This CDR3 is built from 18 residues. The CDR3 spells CASSPRQGLSSYNSPLHF. The CDR3 DNA follows: TGTGCCAGCAGCCCCCGACAGGGCTTGAGCTCCTATAATTCACCCCTCCACTTT.

V gene TRBV2 combines with J gene TRBJ2-1; 7 bases agree with TRBD2. Germline CDR1 reads SNHLY; CDR2 reads FYNNEI. The CDR3 consists of 16 residues. The V gene end was trimmed by 7 bases and the J gene end by 8 bases; junction bases not matched to a gene: 17. This CDR3 reads CASKGPTSQTRDEQFF. The CDR3, as DNA: TGTGCCAGCAAGGGGCCGACTAGCCAGACGCGAGATGAGCAGTTCTTC.

This sequence joins TRBV6-5 and TRBJ1-6; TRBD1 matches at 8 bases. The trim removed 6 bases at V and 5 bases at J, leaving 6 bases unmatched. Germline lookup yields CDR1 MNHEY and CDR2 SVGAGI. The CDR3 consists of 15 residues. The CDR3 loop reads CASSTTGGDNSPLHF. DNA for the CDR3: TGTGCCAGCAGCACCACAGGGGGAGATAATTCACCCCTCCACTTT.

This rearrangement joins TRBV15 to TRBJ1-5, with D perhaps matching TRBD1 (6 bases). The germline V gene encodes CDR1 LNHNV and CDR2 YYDKDF (reference sequence). The V and J ends lost 1 base and 5 bases respectively, with 9 bases between them. CDR3 length: 14 amino acids. In DNA, the CDR3 is TGTGCCACCAGCAGAGTGGGGGCTGATCAGCCCCAGCATTTT. Translation gives CATSRVGADQPQHF.

CDR3 protein: CSTRVDGYTF. CDR3 in DNA: TGCAGTACACGTGTGGATGGCTACACCTTC. This chain joins TRBV20-1 and TRBJ1-2; unclear D gene. CDR3 length equals 10 residues. V was shortened by 8 bases and J by 6 bases, with 10 bases between the two germline ends. Germline V lookup: CDR1 DFQATT, CDR2 SNEGSKA (reference sequence).

The rearrangement links TRBV5-1 to TRBJ2-1; possibly TRBD2 for D (5 bases). Trimming pared 4 bases from V and 0 bases from J, leaving 11 bases between. CDR3 size: 15 residues. Germline V CDR1 and CDR2: SGHRS, YFSETQ. This CDR3 is CASSTGVSSYNEQFF. The CDR3 DNA sequence: TGCGCCAGCAGCACCGGGGTAAGCTCCTACAATGAGCAGTTCTTC.

The gene calls are TRBV14 and TRBJ2-6; the D gene is possibly TRBD1 (6 bases). Looked up from germline, CDR1 is SGHDN and CDR2 is FVKESK. Between the trimmed V and J ends, which lost 2 bases and 1 base, there was a span of 12 bases. The length of the CDR3 is 17 residues. Here the CDR3 DNA reads TGTGCCAGCAGCCAATGGATCGGACAGTCTGGGGCCAACGTCCTGACTTTC. This sequence encodes CASSQWIGQSGANVLTF.

The chain has TRBV7-9 and TRBJ1-6; 11 nucleotides match TRBD1. This CDR3 spans 14 amino acids. V shed 6 bases, J shed 9 bases, and the junction held 4 bases outside the gene matches. Germline lookup yields CDR1 SEHNR and CDR2 FQNEAQ (reference sequence). The CDR3 bases are TGTGCCAGCAGTACCGGGACAGGGGGTTCACCCCTCCACTTT. Translated: CASSTGTGGSPLHF.

The chain joins TRBV13 to TRBJ2-3; 12 bases align to TRBD2. This CDR3 spans 17 amino acids. V was clipped by 5 bases and J by 0 bases; unmatched bases: 6. The germline gives CDR1 PRHDT, CDR2 FYEKMQ (reference sequence). The CDR3 bases are TGTGCCAGCAGCACCTCCCTAGCGGGAGGGAGCACAGATACGCAGTATTTT. It translates to CASSTSLAGGSTDTQYF.

The V call is TRBV3-1 (or the pseudogene TRBV3-2), the J call TRBJ2-5; the match to TRBD2 covers 11 bases. With 4 bases clipped from V and 5 bases from J, the junction kept 3 bases outside the gene matches. Germline CDR1 reads LGHDT; CDR2 reads YNNKEL (reference sequence). The CDR3 is 14 amino acids. The CDR3 region has the DNA TGTGCCAGCAGCCGTAGCGGGGGGGCGGAGACCCAGTACTTC. It is translated as CASSRSGGAETQYF.

This clone was observed a handful of times. The chain joins TRBV7-7 to TRBJ2-5; 9 nucleotides match TRBD1. The CDR3 is 15 amino acids. V lost 5 bases, J lost 4 bases, and 8 bases stayed unmatched. Germline values: CDR1 SSHAT, CDR2 FNYEAQ (reference sequence). DNA of the CDR3: TGTGCCAGCAGCGGGACAGGGAATTTCGGAGAGACCCAGTACTTC. It specifies CASSGTGNFGETQYF. Using reference TRBV7-7 and TRBJ2-5 for the parts outside the CDR3, the full variable domain is GAGVSQSPRYKVTKRGQDVTLRCDPISSHATLYWYQQALGQGPEFLTYFNYEAQPDKSGLPSDRFSAERPEGSISTLTIQRTEQRDSAMYRCASSGTGNFGETQYFGPGTRLLVL.

The V call is TRBV5-6, the J call TRBJ1-2; weak D call: TRBD1 (6 bases). Germline V gene sequence: CDR1 SGHDT, CDR2 YYEEEE. The CDR3 totals 14 residues. V dropped 4 bases and J dropped 8 bases, with 18 bases sitting between them. The CDR3 here is CASSGLTGTWGYTF. The DNA for the CDR3 is TGTGCCAGCAGCGGACTTACCGGGACATGGGGCTACACCTTC.

This chain uses TRBV18 with TRBJ1-2; weak D call: TRBD1 (5 bases). V lost 5 bases to trimming and J lost 4 bases, with 23 bases between them. In germline, CDR1 is KGHSH, CDR2 LQKENI. This CDR3 spans 17 amino acids. CDR3 nucleotide sequence: TGTGCCAGCTCAATTCCGGGACTGACGGAGGGGAGCTATGGCTACACCTTC. This gives the protein CASSIPGLTEGSYGYTF. The whole variable domain, remainder taken from reference TRBV18 and TRBJ1-2, is NAGVMQNPRHLVRRRGQEARLRCSPMKGHSHVYWYRQLPEEGLKFMVYLQKENIIDESGMPKERFSAEFPKEGPSILRIQQVVRGDSAAYFCASSIPGLTEGSYGYTFGSGTRLTVV.